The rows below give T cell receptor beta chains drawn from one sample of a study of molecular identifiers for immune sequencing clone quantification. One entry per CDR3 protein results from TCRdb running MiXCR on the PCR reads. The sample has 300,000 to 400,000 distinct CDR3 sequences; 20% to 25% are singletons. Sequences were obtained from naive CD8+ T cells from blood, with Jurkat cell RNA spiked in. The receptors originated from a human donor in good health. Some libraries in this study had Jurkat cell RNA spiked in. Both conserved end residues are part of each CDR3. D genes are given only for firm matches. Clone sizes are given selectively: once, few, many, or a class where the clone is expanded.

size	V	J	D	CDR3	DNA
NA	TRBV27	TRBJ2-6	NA	CASSLLAGSYSGANVLTF	TGTGCCAGCAGTTTATTGGCAGGGTCATACTCTGGGGCCAACGTCCTGACTTTC
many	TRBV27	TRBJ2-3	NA	CASSFSREPPDTQYF	TGTGCCAGCAGTTTCTCCCGGGAGCCACCAGATACGCAGTATTTT
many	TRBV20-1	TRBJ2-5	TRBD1	CSEERDRGPETQYF	TGCAGTGAGGAACGGGACAGGGGGCCAGAGACCCAGTACTTC
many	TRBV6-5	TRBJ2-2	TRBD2	CASSYSTSGRWDGELFF	TGTGCCAGCAGTTACTCCACTAGCGGGAGATGGGACGGGGAGCTGTTTTTT
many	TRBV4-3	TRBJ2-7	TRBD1	CASSQGLGTGHEQYF	TGCGCCAGCAGCCAAGGCCTGGGGACAGGGCACGAGCAGTACTTC
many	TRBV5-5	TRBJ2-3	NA	CASSPGVWRESTDTQYF	TGTGCCAGCAGTCCTGGGGTATGGCGGGAAAGCACAGATACGCAGTATTTT
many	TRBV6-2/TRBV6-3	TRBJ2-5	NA	CASRWAGRYETQYF	TGTGCCAGCAGGTGGGCAGGGCGATACGAGACCCAGTACTTC
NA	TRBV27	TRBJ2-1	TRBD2	CASSSFGLAGNNEQFF	TGTGCCAGCAGTTCGTTCGGACTAGCGGGGAACAATGAGCAGTTCTTC
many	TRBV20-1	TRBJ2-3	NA	CSARAGTYTDTQYF	TGCAGTGCTAGAGCCGGGACTTACACAGATACGCAGTATTTT
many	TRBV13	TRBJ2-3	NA	CASSTAGFTDTQYF	TGTGCCAGCAGCACCGCCGGATTCACAGATACGCAGTATTTT
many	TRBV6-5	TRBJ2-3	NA	CATLEVLTDTQYF	TGTGCCACCCTAGAGGTCCTCACAGATACGCAGTATTTT
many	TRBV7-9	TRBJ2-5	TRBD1	CASSLGQGSSETQYF	TGTGCCAGCAGTCTGGGACAGGGGAGTTCGGAGACCCAGTACTTC
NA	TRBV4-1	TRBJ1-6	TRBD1	CASSPRDSNSPPHF	TGCGCCAGCAGCCCCCGGGACAGTAATTCACCCCCCCACTTT
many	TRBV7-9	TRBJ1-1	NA	CASSPRGSGRTEAFF	TGTGCCAGCAGCCCAAGGGGTTCGGGGCGGACTGAAGCTTTCTTT
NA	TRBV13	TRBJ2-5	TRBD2	CASSLVAGVGQETQYF	TGTGCCAGCAGCTTAGTGGCGGGAGTGGGGCAAGAGACCCAGTACTTC
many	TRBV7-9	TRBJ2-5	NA	CASSVIGQGSETQYF	TGTGCCAGCAGCGTAATCGGTCAGGGGTCAGAGACCCAGTACTTC
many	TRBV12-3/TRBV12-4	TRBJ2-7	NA	CASSFRLVIDEQYF	TGTGCCAGCAGTTTTCGGCTGGTCATTGACGAGCAGTACTTC